This is a list of T cell receptor beta chains from one sample in a study of blood T cell repertoires in COVID-19. Here immunoSEQ multiplex PCR was the method, and the copy in TCRdb shows in-frame clones only, minus some. The table records 87,000 or so clones, approximately 83% of them present only once. Material: peripheral blood. The source of these receptors is an older woman with acute or convalescent COVID-19. Both conserved end residues are trimmed from each CDR3.

CDR3 length: 12; V gene: TRBV6-5; J gene: TRBJ1-5; CDR3 protein: ASSLTGGLQPQH
CDR3 length: 14; V gene: TRBV7-8; J gene: TRBJ1-2; CDR3 protein: ASSTRDRGNNYGYT
CDR3 length: 9; V gene: TRBV5-1; J gene: TRBJ2-3; CDR3 protein: ASSHTDTQY
CDR3 length: 14; V gene: TRBV27; J gene: TRBJ2-2; CDR3 protein: ASSLTATGYSGELF
CDR3 length: 11; V gene: TRBV13; J gene: TRBJ2-4; CDR3 protein: ASSLKLGSAQY
CDR3 length: 13; V gene: TRBV5-4; J gene: TRBJ1-1; CDR3 protein: ASSFQGVMGTEAF
CDR3 length: 12; V gene: TRBV5-1; J gene: TRBJ1-1; CDR3 protein: ASSLEGDGTEAF
CDR3 length: 15; V gene: TRBV12-5; J gene: TRBJ1-3; CDR3 protein: ASGLTNRQVSGNTIY
CDR3 length: 15; V gene: TRBV5-6; J gene: TRBJ1-1; CDR3 protein: ASSLEIRDRGITEAF
CDR3 length: 12; V gene: TRBV3-1/TRBV3-2; J gene: TRBJ1-2; CDR3 protein: ASSQDLTGGGYT
CDR3 length: 13; V gene: TRBV5-1; J gene: TRBJ2-7; CDR3 protein: ASSLGGTETYEQY
CDR3 length: 12; V gene: TRBV19; J gene: TRBJ1-1; CDR3 protein: ASSSKSKRSKAF
CDR3 length: 11; V gene: TRBV15; J gene: TRBJ2-3; CDR3 protein: ATSRVGQGSQY
CDR3 length: 10; V gene: TRBV7-9; J gene: TRBJ1-2; CDR3 protein: ASSLETGGYT
CDR3 length: 14; V gene: TRBV27; J gene: TRBJ1-2; CDR3 protein: ASSFNPQTGGYGYT
CDR3 length: 11; V gene: TRBV3-1/TRBV3-2; J gene: TRBJ1-2; CDR3 protein: ASSQGRDYGYT
CDR3 length: 13; V gene: TRBV7-5; J gene: TRBJ2-7; CDR3 protein: ARSLVGLAVYEQY
CDR3 length: 10; V gene: TRBV11-2; J gene: TRBJ2-3; CDR3 protein: ASRLASDTQY
CDR3 length: 10; V gene: TRBV7-2; J gene: TRBJ2-1; CDR3 protein: ASSPNRNEQF
CDR3 length: 8; V gene: TRBV5-1; J gene: TRBJ1-6; CDR3 protein: AGGLGPLH
CDR3 length: 13; V gene: TRBV11-2; J gene: TRBJ1-5; CDR3 protein: ASSLDSRGNQPQH
CDR3 length: 13; V gene: TRBV6-5; J gene: TRBJ1-1; CDR3 protein: ASSKRIGADTEAF
CDR3 length: 14; V gene: TRBV6-5; J gene: TRBJ2-5; CDR3 protein: ASSYPRRGGQETQY
CDR3 length: 13; V gene: TRBV28; J gene: TRBJ1-5; CDR3 protein: ASTYRGLGNQPQH
CDR3 length: 13; V gene: TRBV2; J gene: TRBJ2-2; CDR3 protein: ASRNRDSATGELF
CDR3 length: 13; V gene: TRBV10-1; J gene: TRBJ2-7; CDR3 protein: ASSANSQGGYEQY
CDR3 length: 13; V gene: TRBV9; J gene: TRBJ1-2; CDR3 protein: ASSVDGGAGGSGT
CDR3 length: 15; V gene: TRBV28; J gene: TRBJ2-1; CDR3 protein: ASSFPPGQGKDNEQF
CDR3 length: 12; V gene: TRBV19; J gene: TRBJ2-6; CDR3 protein: ASNGASGANVLT
CDR3 length: 14; V gene: TRBV3-1/TRBV3-2; J gene: TRBJ1-3; CDR3 protein: ASRQFLQSPGNTIY
CDR3 length: 13; V gene: TRBV2; J gene: TRBJ2-5; CDR3 protein: ASRTLTGIQETQY
CDR3 length: 13; V gene: TRBV3-1/TRBV3-2; J gene: TRBJ2-5; CDR3 protein: ASSQGFQGAGTQY
CDR3 length: 11; V gene: TRBV12-3/TRBV12-4; J gene: TRBJ1-1; CDR3 protein: ASSTPGGAEAF
CDR3 length: 13; V gene: TRBV10-3; J gene: TRBJ2-1; CDR3 protein: AIRASGTSIHEQF
CDR3 length: 14; V gene: TRBV3-1/TRBV3-2; J gene: TRBJ2-5; CDR3 protein: ASSTPGSGGQETQY
CDR3 length: 11; V gene: TRBV18; J gene: TRBJ1-1; CDR3 protein: AGLRQENTEAF
CDR3 length: 9; V gene: TRBV18; J gene: TRBJ2-7; CDR3 protein: ASRGVNEQY
CDR3 length: 11; V gene: TRBV2; J gene: TRBJ1-6; CDR3 protein: ASIRTGRSPLH
CDR3 length: 12; V gene: TRBV5-4; J gene: TRBJ1-5; CDR3 protein: ASSNRGAGQPQH
CDR3 length: 12; V gene: TRBV7-2; J gene: TRBJ2-2; CDR3 protein: ASQDRQSYGELF
CDR3 length: 13; V gene: TRBV6-5; J gene: TRBJ1-1; CDR3 protein: ASRAGQERGTEAF
CDR3 length: 12; V gene: TRBV27; J gene: TRBJ2-7; CDR3 protein: ASTPYGQGYEQY
CDR3 length: 16; V gene: TRBV28; J gene: TRBJ2-5; CDR3 protein: ASTPLQERLRGGETQY
CDR3 length: 13; V gene: TRBV3-1/TRBV3-2; J gene: TRBJ1-6; CDR3 protein: ASSQGGQGGSPLH
CDR3 length: 11; V gene: TRBV12-3/TRBV12-4; J gene: TRBJ1-3; CDR3 protein: ASGTGAGNTIY
CDR3 length: 15; V gene: TRBV3-1/TRBV3-2; J gene: TRBJ2-2; CDR3 protein: ASSLGAVLSSTGELF
CDR3 length: 12; V gene: TRBV9; J gene: TRBJ2-2; CDR3 protein: ASSPRTNTGELF
CDR3 length: 16; V gene: TRBV6-2/TRBV6-3; J gene: TRBJ1-1; CDR3 protein: ASSYSAREVDSNTEAF
CDR3 length: 14; V gene: TRBV3-1/TRBV3-2; J gene: TRBJ1-2; CDR3 protein: ASSQLGQGEIYGYT
CDR3 length: 12; V gene: TRBV9; J gene: TRBJ1-1; CDR3 protein: ASSHRVMGTEAF
CDR3 length: 14; V gene: TRBV7-3; J gene: TRBJ1-3; CDR3 protein: ASSLSPTEPRNTIY
CDR3 length: 11; V gene: TRBV7-8; J gene: TRBJ1-1; CDR3 protein: ASSLRENTEAF
CDR3 length: 13; V gene: TRBV9; J gene: TRBJ2-4; CDR3 protein: ASSGTGRTKDIQY
CDR3 length: 11; V gene: TRBV3-1/TRBV3-2; J gene: TRBJ1-5; CDR3 protein: ASSQSGSGPQH
CDR3 length: 14; V gene: TRBV10-2; J gene: TRBJ1-1; CDR3 protein: ASRTDTTGGGIWAF
CDR3 length: 12; V gene: TRBV7-8; J gene: TRBJ1-6; CDR3 protein: ASSLVGRDSPLH
CDR3 length: 14; V gene: TRBV13; J gene: TRBJ2-2; CDR3 protein: ASMLAGGPIPGELF